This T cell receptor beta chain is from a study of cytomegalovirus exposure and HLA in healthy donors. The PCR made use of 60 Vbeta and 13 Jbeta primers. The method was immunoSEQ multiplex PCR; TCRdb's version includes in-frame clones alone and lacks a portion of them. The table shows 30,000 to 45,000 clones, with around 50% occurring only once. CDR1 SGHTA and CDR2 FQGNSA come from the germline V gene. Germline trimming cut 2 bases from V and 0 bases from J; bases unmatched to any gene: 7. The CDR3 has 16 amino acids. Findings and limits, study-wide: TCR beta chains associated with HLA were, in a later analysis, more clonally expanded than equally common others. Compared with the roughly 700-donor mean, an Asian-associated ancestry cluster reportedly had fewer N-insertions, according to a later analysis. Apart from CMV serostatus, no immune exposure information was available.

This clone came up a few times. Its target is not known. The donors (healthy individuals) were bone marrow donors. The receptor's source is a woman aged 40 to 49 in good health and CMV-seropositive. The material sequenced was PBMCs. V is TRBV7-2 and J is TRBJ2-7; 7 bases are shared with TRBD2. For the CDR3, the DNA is TGTGCCAGCAGCTTATTCTACGGGGGGAGCTCCTACGAGCAGTACTTC. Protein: CASSLFYGGSSYEQYF.